The 15 T cell receptor beta chains below come from one sample, sequenced in a study of blood T cell repertoires in COVID-19. The assay was immunoSEQ multiplex PCR, and TCRdb's table has in-frame clones only and misses some. Of around 200,000 clones in the sample, 87% are singletons; the top ten hold about 6%. Source material: peripheral blood. These receptors originate from a man in his 60s who had recovered from COVID-19.

This chain joins TRBV10-2 and TRBJ2-7; D perhaps matches TRBD1 (5 bases). The CDR3 has 14 residues. Germline CDR1 and CDR2: WSHSY and SAAADI. V lost 6 bases, J lost 2 bases, and 14 bases lay in between. CDR3 nucleotide sequence: TGCGCCAGCAGGGACATCTTCCGAACCTACGAGCAGTACTTC. It is translated as CASRDIFRTYEQYF.

This clone was observed a single time. The gene calls are TRBV7-8 and TRBJ2-5; 9 nucleotides match TRBD2. The junction had 6 bases not matched to a gene; V was cut back by 5 bases and J by 2 bases. This CDR3 contains 15 residues. Germline CDR1 SGHVS, CDR2 FQNEAQ. The CDR3 DNA reads TGTGCCAGCAGCGTCCTGACTAGCGGACAAGAGACCCAGTACTTC. As protein: CASSVLTSGQETQYF.

The chain combines TRBV7-3 with TRBJ1-5; possible D gene TRBD1, 6 bases. The CDR3 covers 14 residues. Trimming pared 5 bases from V and 7 bases from J, leaving 15 bases between. The germline V gene has CDR1 SGHTA and CDR2 FQGTGA. The CDR3 spells CASSPRQEGQPQHF. The CDR3 DNA reads as TGTGCCAGCAGCCCCCGACAGGAAGGGCAGCCCCAGCATTTT.

V gene TRBV9 combines with J gene TRBJ2-1; a weak D match, TRBD2 (6 bases). CDR1 SGDLS and CDR2 YYNGEE come from the germline V gene. The CDR3 is 14 residues long. The germline V and J ends were trimmed by 4 bases and 5 bases, with 13 bases remaining between them. As DNA, the CDR3 is TGTGCCAGCAGCCCCCAGGGCGGGAACAATGAGCAGTTCTTC. Its translation: CASSPQGGNNEQFF.

The CDR3, as DNA: TGTGCCAGCAGTTCCGCACATCTTAGCAATCAGCCCCAGCATTTT. Its translation: CASSSAHLSNQPQHF. V usage is TRBV6-2 or TRBV6-3 and J usage is TRBJ1-5; D ambiguous. The CDR3 has 15 amino acids. V dropped 4 bases and J dropped 0 bases, with 10 bases sitting between them. The germline V gene has CDR1 MNHEY and CDR2 SVGEGT.

The chain has TRBV5-1 and TRBJ2-3; 12 nucleotides agree with TRBD2. There are 16 residues in the CDR3. Germline V gene data show CDR1 as SGHRS and CDR2 as YFSETQ. V dropped 0 bases and J dropped 5; count of bases not matched to a gene: 4. The CDR3 DNA reads TGCGCCAGCAGCTTGGAGCTAGCGGGGGGGAAAGATACGCAGTATTTT. Encoded protein: CASSLELAGGKDTQYF.

The chain joins TRBV6-2 or TRBV6-3 to TRBJ1-1; unclear D gene. V was pared by 3 bases and J by 3 bases, with 11 bases between. CDR3 length: 14 residues. Per the germline V gene, CDR1 is MNHEY and CDR2 is SVGEGT. This chain's CDR3 is CASSYSGSDTEAFF. The CDR3 DNA is TGTGCCAGCAGTTATAGCGGGTCTGACACTGAAGCTTTCTTT.

The V call is TRBV18, the J call TRBJ1-4; possibly TRBD1 for D (6 bases). The CDR3 is 16 amino acids. V lost 5 bases to trimming and J lost 6 bases, with 19 bases between them. CDR1 and CDR2 (germline): KGHSH, LQKENI. CDR3 nucleotides: TGTGCCAGCTCATCCGCGACAGGACGCCTAGATGAAAAACTGTTTTTT. Translation gives CASSSATGRLDEKLFF.

This clone was observed once. The V and J genes are TRBV5-1 and TRBJ2-2, with TRBD2 matching over 13 bases. V shed 0 bases and J 6 bases; nucleotides not matched to a gene: 2. The germline CDR1 and CDR2 sequences are SGHRS and YFSETQ. This CDR3 is 16 amino acids long. CDR3 loop: CASSLVGLAGSGELFF. CDR3 sequence (DNA): TGCGCCAGCAGCTTGGTGGGACTAGCGGGATCCGGGGAGCTGTTTTTT.

The chain recombines TRBV28 with TRBJ2-7; D gene uncertain. The CDR3 extends over 13 amino acids. V was pared by 4 bases and J by 2 bases, with 9 bases between. The germline CDR1 and CDR2 sequences are MDHEN and SYDVKM. The DNA for the CDR3 is TGTGCCAGCAGTTCCTCGGTTGCCTACGAGCAGTACTTC. Residues: CASSSSVAYEQYF.

A note on this clone: The same CDR3 can be traced to other DNA sequences in this sample. The chain uses TRBV18 and TRBJ1-2, with TRBD1 matching 9 bases. J was trimmed by 4 bases and V by 3 bases; bases with no gene match: 6. This CDR3 spans 15 amino acids. Per germline, CDR1 KGHSH and CDR2 LQKENI. The CDR3 sequence: CASSPVQGAGYGYTF. CDR3 sequence (DNA): TGTGCCAGCTCACCGGTACAGGGGGCTGGCTATGGCTACACCTTC.

This chain joins TRBV6-6 and TRBJ2-1; 7 nucleotides agree with TRBD1. V lost 5 bases, J lost 6 bases, and 13 bases stayed unmatched. From germline, CDR1 is MNHNY and CDR2 SVGAGI (reference sequence). The CDR3 totals 16 residues. CDR3 loop: CASSPLKGQVGNEQFF. The CDR3 region has the DNA TGTGCCAGCAGTCCGCTTAAAGGACAGGTGGGCAATGAGCAGTTCTTC.

The chain joins TRBV7-6 to TRBJ1-1, with D hard to call. Germline V lookup: CDR1 SGHVS, CDR2 FNYEAQ. V was pared by 1 base and J by 8 bases, with 5 bases between. The CDR3 sequence is 11 residues long. CDR3 coding DNA: TGTGCCAGCAGCTTAGGGAGCGAAGCTTTCTTT. This encodes CASSLGSEAFF.

The chain employs TRBV6-6 and TRBJ2-4; 9 nucleotides agree with TRBD1. The trim removed 2 bases at V and 6 bases at J, leaving 5 bases unmatched. Germline V gene data show CDR1 as MNHNY and CDR2 as SVGAGI (reference sequence). The CDR3 is made up of 15 amino acids. Here the CDR3 reads CASSYTTGGGNIQYF. CDR3 nucleotides: TGTGCCAGCAGTTACACGACAGGGGGAGGAAACATTCAGTACTTC.

This chain links TRBV27 with TRBJ2-3; D may be TRBD1 (5 bases). Germline V gene lookup returns CDR1 MNHEY and CDR2 SMNVEV (reference sequence). This CDR3 comprises 15 residues. Trimming shortened V by 2 bases and J by 7 bases, and 16 bases separated the two germline ends. The CDR3 protein is CASSLRGTVSNTQYF. DNA of the CDR3: TGTGCCAGCAGTTTAAGGGGTACGGTATCCAATACGCAGTATTTT.